This T cell receptor (beta chain) was captured in a study of cytomegalovirus exposure and HLA in healthy donors. There are a few counts of this clone. 13 Jbeta primers and 60 Vbeta primers were used for the PCR. The assay was immunoSEQ multiplex PCR, and TCRdb's table has in-frame clones only and misses some. The sample holds about 190,000 clones, 75% to 85% seen once. Trimming removed 4 bases from V and 10 bases from J, with 11 bases in between. The CDR3 runs 13 residues. Germline-derived CDR1 and CDR2 are KGHSH and LQKENI. Sequenced: PBMCs. This sequence originates from a woman younger than 45 in good health and CMV-seropositive. This chain joins TRBV18 and TRBJ1-6, with D hard to call. The CDR3 loop is CASSRVRESPLHF. DNA for the CDR3: TGTGCCAGCTCACGGGTACGGGAATCACCCCTCCACTTT.